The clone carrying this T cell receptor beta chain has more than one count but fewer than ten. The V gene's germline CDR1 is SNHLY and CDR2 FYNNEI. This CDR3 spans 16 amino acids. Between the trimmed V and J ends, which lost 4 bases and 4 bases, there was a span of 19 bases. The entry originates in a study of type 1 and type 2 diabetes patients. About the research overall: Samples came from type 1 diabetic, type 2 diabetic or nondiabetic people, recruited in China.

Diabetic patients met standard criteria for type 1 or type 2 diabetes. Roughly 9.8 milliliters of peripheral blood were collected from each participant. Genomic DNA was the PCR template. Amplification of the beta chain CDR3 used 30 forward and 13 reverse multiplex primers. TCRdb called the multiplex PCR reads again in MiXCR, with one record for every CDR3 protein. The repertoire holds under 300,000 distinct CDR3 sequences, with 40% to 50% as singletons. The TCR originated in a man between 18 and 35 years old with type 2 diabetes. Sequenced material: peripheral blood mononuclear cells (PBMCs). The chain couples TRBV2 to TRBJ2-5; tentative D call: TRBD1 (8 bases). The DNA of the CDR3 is TGTGCCAGCAGTGCCCCTACAGGGGGAGGGAGAGAGACCCAGTACTTC. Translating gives CASSAPTGGGRETQYF.